One TCR beta chain is described in this entry. No antigen is known for it. Genomic DNA yielded TCR beta CDR3, amplified by two-round multiplex PCR. The authors ran first-round PCR with primers specific to each TRBV and TRBJ gene. Universal primers primed the second round of PCR. TCRdb reanalysed the multiplex PCR reads using MiXCR and keeps one entry per CDR3 protein. The repertoire holds about 12,000 distinct CDR3 sequences, with less than 70% as singletons. The data are from a study of prognosis after radiotherapy for stage I lung cancer. Study-wide findings and caveats: Some TCR clones were expanded. Whether these clones were tumor-specific was not determined.

The CDR3 contains 16 residues. Germline V gives CDR1 SGHTA, CDR2 FQGNSA. V trimming: 6 bases; J trimming: 5 bases; junction bases outside the gene matches: 12. Researchers took 5 to 7.5 milliliters of peripheral blood at each of two time points. Sample: PBMCs, taken before or after stereotactic body radiation therapy (not recorded which). The chain links TRBV7-2 to TRBJ2-7; TRBD2 aligns across 11 bases. The source of this sequence is a donor over 45 with non-small cell lung cancer. The CDR3 DNA sequence: TGTGCCAGCAGTTCGGGAGTACTAGCGGGAGTTCACGAGCAGTACTTC. Its translation is CASSSGVLAGVHEQYF.